The 30 T cell receptor beta chains below all came from one sample that was sequenced in a study of cytomegalovirus exposure and HLA in healthy donors. Sequenced by immunoSEQ multiplex PCR; TCRdb stores in-frame clones only, minus some. The sample holds about 280,000 clones, 70% to 90% seen once. What was sequenced was PBMCs. These TCRs come from a woman aged 18 to 35 in good health and CMV-seronegative.

The chain links TRBV28 to TRBJ2-5; 7 bases are a match to TRBD2. CDR1 and CDR2 (germline): MDHEN, SYDVKM. Trimming removed 7 bases from V and 5 bases from J; junction bases left unmatched: 16. The CDR3 extends over 16 amino acids. CDR3 coding DNA: TGTGCCAGCAATCCTCGCTTGGGGAGGGAGGGGGAGACCCAGTACTTC. Translating gives CASNPRLGREGETQYF.

The chain uses TRBV28 and TRBJ2-7; weak D call: TRBD2 (5 bases). The CDR3 consists of 17 residues. V was clipped by 6 bases and J by 0 bases, with 21 bases between them. Germline loops: CDR1 MDHEN, CDR2 SYDVKM. CDR3 protein: CASSRSGDNLASYEQYF. For the CDR3, the DNA is TGTGCCAGCAGCCGGTCGGGCGACAACCTAGCCTCCTACGAGCAGTACTTC.

This clone has just a few counts. The gene calls are TRBV28 and TRBJ1-1; D is ambiguous. The CDR3 is 14 amino acids. Germline values: CDR1 MDHEN, CDR2 SYDVKM. V was trimmed by 1 base and J by 1 base, leaving 7 bases between them. The CDR3 DNA reads TGTGCCAGCAGTTTATATACGGGGAACACTGAAGCTTTCTTT. This sequence encodes CASSLYTGNTEAFF.

The V call is TRBV2, the J call TRBJ1-4; D call uncertain. The CDR3 has 15 amino acids. Germline V CDR1 and CDR2: SNHLY, FYNNEI. V gave up 7 bases and J gave up 8 bases, with 20 bases separating them. CDR3 residues: CASNRVANVGEKLFF. CDR3 sequence (DNA): TGTGCCAGCAATCGGGTGGCTAATGTTGGCGAAAAACTGTTTTTT.

The chain is built from TRBV28 and TRBJ1-2; D uncertain. Per the germline V gene, CDR1 is MDHEN and CDR2 is SYDVKM. V was cut by 7 bases and J by 6 bases, with 12 bases left in between. The CDR3 runs 12 residues. CDR3 sequence reads: CASTPITDGYTF. CDR3 sequence (DNA): TGTGCCAGCACTCCTATTACGGATGGCTACACCTTC.

The V and J genes are TRBV5-1 and TRBJ2-7; 7 bases fit TRBD1. CDR1 SGHRS and CDR2 YFSETQ come from the germline V gene. The ends lost 4 bases at V and 4 bases at J; junction bases unmatched: 5. This CDR3 is 13 amino acids long. This chain's CDR3 is CASSNNRGYEQYF. CDR3 nucleotides: TGCGCCAGCAGCAACAACAGGGGTTACGAGCAGTACTTC.

The table lists this clone with a count of one. The genes are TRBV14 and TRBJ2-3; TRBD2 is a possible D gene (6 bases). The CDR3 has 15 residues. Germline CDR1 and CDR2: SGHDN and FVKESK. V was clipped by 0 bases and J by 5 bases, with 12 bases between them. In nucleotides, the CDR3 is TGTGCCAGCAGCCAAGAGGGGCTAGCGTTAGATACGCAGTATTTT. It yields the protein CASSQEGLALDTQYF.

The chain uses TRBV4-1 and TRBJ2-1, with 14 bases identical to TRBD2. CDR1 MGHRA and CDR2 YSYEKL come from the germline V gene. The trim removed 6 bases at V and 8 bases at J, leaving 12 bases unmatched. This CDR3 has 17 amino acids. CDR3 coding DNA: TGCGCCAGCAGAACATGGAAGGGGACTAGCGGGAGCGATGAGCAGTTCTTC. It encodes CASRTWKGTSGSDEQFF.

This chain uses TRBV6-5 with TRBJ2-5; TRBD1 aligns across 10 bases. CDR3 length: 15 residues. From germline, CDR1 is MNHEY and CDR2 SVGAGI. Losses at the gene ends were 5 bases for V and 5 bases for J; bases not matched to a gene: 8. CDR3 sequence: CASSTQDRGAETQYF. The DNA of the CDR3 is TGTGCCAGCAGTACCCAGGACAGGGGGGCGGAGACCCAGTACTTC.

The rearrangement uses TRBV7-2 and TRBJ2-7; 8 bases are a match to TRBD2. The CDR3 extends over 19 amino acids. Per the germline V gene, CDR1 is SGHTA and CDR2 is FQGNSA. With 2 bases clipped from V and 3 bases from J, the junction kept 18 bases outside the gene matches. The CDR3 region is CASSLFGASGSATHYEQYF. In DNA form, the CDR3 reads TGTGCCAGCAGCTTATTTGGGGCTAGCGGGTCCGCGACTCACTACGAGCAGTACTTC.

The chain uses TRBV28 and TRBJ1-6; D is unclear. The CDR3 extends over 13 amino acids. Trimming stripped 3 bases from V and 7 bases from J, with 7 bases between. The germline CDR1 and CDR2 sequences are MDHEN and SYDVKM. CDR3 protein: CASSFILNSPLHF. The CDR3 coding sequence is TGTGCCAGCAGTTTTATATTGAATTCACCCCTCCACTTT. The variable domain in full, completed from reference TRBV28 and TRBJ1-6, reads DVKVTQSSRYLVKRTGEKVFLECVQDMDHENMFWYRQDPGLGLRLIYFSYDVKMKEKGDIPEGYSVSREKKERFSLILESASTNQTSMYLCASSFILNSPLHFGNGTRLTVT.

Details on this clone: The sample carries other DNA sequences with the same CDR3. The V call is TRBV27, the J call TRBJ2-3; the D is unclear. The length of the CDR3 is 11 residues. Germline CDR1 reads MNHEY; CDR2 reads SMNVEV (reference sequence). The V end lost 6 bases, the J end lost 4 bases, and 5 bases lay between the germline ends. DNA of the CDR3: TGTGCCAGCAGCCGCGCAGATACGCAGTATTTT. Its protein product is CASSRADTQYF.

The chain uses TRBV7-8 and TRBJ2-7; the match to TRBD1 covers 9 bases. Germline loops: CDR1 SGHVS, CDR2 FQNEAQ. After removal of 3 bases from V and 5 bases from J, the junction contained 8 bases not matched to a gene. The CDR3 totals 15 residues. The CDR3 DNA reads TGTGCCAGCAGCTTCACAGGGGGCTTGCAGAACGAGCAGTACTTC. Translating gives CASSFTGGLQNEQYF.

This chain uses TRBV10-2 with TRBJ2-4; 12 positions agree with TRBD2. Trimming cost V 8 bases and J 8 bases; bases outside gene matches: 4. Germline V gene data show CDR1 as WSHSY and CDR2 as SAAADI. The CDR3 totals 13 residues. CDR3 residues: CASQGLAGHIQYF. The CDR3 DNA follows: TGCGCCAGCCAAGGACTAGCGGGACACATTCAGTACTTC.

This chain joins TRBV9 and TRBJ1-1; the D is unclear. V lost 4 bases, J lost 0 bases, and 13 bases lay in between. Germline V gene data show CDR1 as SGDLS and CDR2 as YYNGEE. CDR3 length: 15 residues. The CDR3 DNA follows: TGTGCCAGCAGCCCTTTCTACTCCGTGAACACTGAAGCTTTCTTT. Its protein product is CASSPFYSVNTEAFF. The variable domain in full, completed from reference TRBV9 and TRBJ1-1, reads DSGVTQTPKHLITATGQRVTLRCSPRSGDLSVYWYQQSLDQGLQFLIQYYNGEERAKGNILERFSAQQFPDLHSELNLSSLELGDSALYFCASSPFYSVNTEAFFGQGTRLTVV.

The chain couples TRBV9 to TRBJ1-4; TRBD1 aligns across 8 bases. V dropped 4 bases and J dropped 2; count of bases not matched to a gene: 4. The CDR3 consists of 15 residues. Germline CDR1 SGDLS, CDR2 YYNGEE. In nucleotides, the CDR3 is TGTGCCAGCAGCTTACGGACAGGGACTAATGAAAAACTGTTTTTT. Residues: CASSLRTGTNEKLFF.

This sequence joins TRBV9 and TRBJ1-6, with 10 bases lining up with TRBD1. Germline V gene sequence: CDR1 SGDLS, CDR2 YYNGEE. J was trimmed by 7 bases and V by 3 bases; bases with no gene match: 4. This CDR3 spans 15 amino acids. In DNA, the CDR3 is TGTGCCAGCAGCGCACGGGACAGGGGAAATTCACCCCTCCACTTT. Its protein is CASSARDRGNSPLHF. Variable domain in full (rest from reference TRBV9 and TRBJ1-6): DSGVTQTPKHLITATGQRVTLRCSPRSGDLSVYWYQQSLDQGLQFLIQYYNGEERAKGNILERFSAQQFPDLHSELNLSSLELGDSALYFCASSARDRGNSPLHFGNGTRLTVT.

The chain links TRBV2 to TRBJ1-4, with 7 bases aligning to TRBD1. Germline trimming cut 6 bases from V and 7 bases from J; bases unmatched to any gene: 8. The germline V gene encodes CDR1 SNHLY and CDR2 FYNNEI. The CDR3 has 14 amino acids. DNA of the CDR3: TGTGCCAGCAGAACCACAGGGGCCCCTGAAAAACTGTTTTTT. Translating it yields CASRTTGAPEKLFF.

In its sample, this clone was seen a few times. The rearrangement links TRBV19 to TRBJ1-2; maybe TRBD1 (6 bases). The CDR3 is 13 amino acids. Trimming left V 10 bases short and J 8 bases short, with 20 bases between. The germline gives CDR1 LNHDA, CDR2 SQIVND (reference sequence). DNA for the CDR3: TGTGCCACCGCACAGGGAGAATCGTCCGGCTACACCTTC. This encodes CATAQGESSGYTF. Looking up the rest from reference TRBV19 and TRBJ1-2 gives the full variable domain: DGGITQSPKYLFRKEGQNVTLSCEQNLNHDAMYWYRQDPGQGLRLIYYSQIVNDFQKGDIAEGYSVSREKKESFPLTVTSAQKNPTAFYLCATAQGESSGYTFGSGTRLTVV.

The chain combines TRBV2 with TRBJ1-3; D gene ambiguous. The CDR3 runs 15 residues. V lost 6 bases to trimming and J lost 2 bases, with 14 bases between them. The germline gives CDR1 SNHLY, CDR2 FYNNEI. The CDR3 bases are TGTGCCAGCAGAATGGGAGGGAGCGCTGGAAACACCATATATTTT. It encodes CASRMGGSAGNTIYF.

The rearrangement links TRBV6-5 to TRBJ2-7; maybe TRBD2 (5 bases). V lost 0 bases to trimming and J lost 2 bases, with 11 bases between them. Per the germline V gene, CDR1 is MNHEY and CDR2 is SVGAGI. The CDR3 is 15 residues long. CDR3 sequence: CASSYSASGPYEQYF. CDR3 nucleotides: TGTGCCAGCAGTTACTCGGCCAGCGGACCCTACGAGCAGTACTTC.

The genes are TRBV5-4 and TRBJ2-1, with D perhaps matching TRBD2 (6 bases). V lost 3 bases to trimming and J lost 5 bases, with 21 bases between them. CDR1 SGHNT and CDR2 YYREEE come from the germline V gene (reference sequence). The CDR3 has 17 residues. The CDR3 nucleotides read TGTGCCAGCAGCTGGACCCTGGGAGGCGGGTTTGACAATGAGCAGTTCTTC. This translates into CASSWTLGGGFDNEQFF. The whole variable domain, filled in from reference TRBV5-4 and TRBJ2-1, reads ETGVTQSPTHLIKTRGQQVTLRCSSQSGHNTVSWYQQALGQGPQFIFQYYREEENGRGNFPPRFSGLQFPNYSSELNVNALELDDSALYLCASSWTLGGGFDNEQFFGPGTRLTVL.

V and J are TRBV6-6 and TRBJ1-1; 7 nucleotides align to TRBD1. The CDR3 is made up of 16 amino acids. V lost 4 bases, J lost 3 bases, and 11 bases stayed unmatched. Germline values: CDR1 MNHNY, CDR2 SVGAGI (reference sequence). The CDR3 bases are TGTGCCAGCAGTTTGCAACGACAGGGCGGGGACACTGAAGCTTTCTTT. Encoded protein: CASSLQRQGGDTEAFF.

This clone showed up just a few times. The chain is built from TRBV6-5 and TRBJ1-2; D remains ambiguous. Trimming stripped 5 bases from V and 6 bases from J, with 10 bases between. The germline V gene has CDR1 MNHEY and CDR2 SVGAGI. The CDR3 spans 12 residues. CDR3 protein: CASSPDVDGYTF. The CDR3 coding sequence is TGTGCCAGCAGTCCCGATGTAGATGGCTACACCTTC.

CDR3: CASRETGVRSGYTF. Written as DNA, the CDR3 is TGTGCCAGCAGGGAAACAGGGGTCAGGTCGGGCTACACCTTC. This chain links TRBV2 with TRBJ1-2; 7 nucleotides align to TRBD1. Germline V lookup: CDR1 SNHLY, CDR2 FYNNEI. The CDR3 is 14 amino acids. The V and J ends lost 6 bases and 8 bases, in that order; junction bases with no gene match: 12. Full variable domain (missing parts from reference TRBV2 and TRBJ1-2): EPEVTQTPSHQVTQMGQEVILRCVPISNHLYFYWYRQILGQKVEFLVSFYNNEISEKSEIFDDQFSVERPDGSNFTLKIRSTKLEDSAMYFCASRETGVRSGYTFGSGTRLTVV.

V and J are TRBV6-1 and TRBJ1-5, with D unresolved. This CDR3 spans 16 amino acids. Trimming pared 2 bases from V and 0 bases from J, leaving 11 bases between. Germline assignment: CDR1 MNHNS and CDR2 SASEGT. In DNA form, the CDR3 reads TGTGCCAGCAGTGAAATCACAGCTTATAGCAATCAGCCCCAGCATTTT. This translates into CASSEITAYSNQPQHF.

The V and J genes are TRBV11-2 and TRBJ1-1; D not certain. The CDR3 has 15 amino acids. The V end lost 0 bases, the J end lost 1 base, and 9 bases lay between the germline ends. Germline-derived CDR1 and CDR2 are SGHAT and FQNNGV. Here the CDR3 DNA reads TGTGCCAGCAGCTTAGAAGGAGGGAGGAACACTGAAGCTTTCTTT. Translating gives CASSLEGGRNTEAFF.

This clone is a singleton in its sample. The chain employs TRBV28 and TRBJ2-1, with 14 bases fitting TRBD2. Germline assignment: CDR1 MDHEN and CDR2 SYDVKM. The CDR3 has 15 residues. V was clipped by 2 bases and J by 14 bases; unmatched bases: 8. CDR3 loop: CASSLGTSGSPDEFF. The CDR3 nucleotides read TGTGCCAGCAGTTTAGGGACTAGCGGGAGTCCTGACGAGTTCTTC.

The chain couples TRBV5-4 to TRBJ1-1, with D perhaps TRBD1 (6 bases). Between the trimmed V and J ends, which lost 4 bases and 1 base, there was a span of 17 bases. Germline CDR1 reads SGHNT; CDR2 reads YYREEE (reference sequence). The CDR3 extends over 16 amino acids. CDR3 sequence reads: CASSPEARTANTEAFF. In DNA form, the CDR3 reads TGTGCCAGCAGCCCTGAGGCCCGGACAGCGAACACTGAAGCTTTCTTT.

V and J are TRBV18 and TRBJ2-3; tentatively, D is TRBD2 (5 bases). CDR3 length: 16 amino acids. Trimming shortened V by 1 base and J by 2 bases, and 13 bases separated the two germline ends. Per germline, CDR1 KGHSH and CDR2 LQKENI. Here the CDR3 DNA reads TGTGCCAGCTCACCACAGCGGATCCTAACCACAGATACGCAGTATTTT. Protein product: CASSPQRILTTDTQYF.